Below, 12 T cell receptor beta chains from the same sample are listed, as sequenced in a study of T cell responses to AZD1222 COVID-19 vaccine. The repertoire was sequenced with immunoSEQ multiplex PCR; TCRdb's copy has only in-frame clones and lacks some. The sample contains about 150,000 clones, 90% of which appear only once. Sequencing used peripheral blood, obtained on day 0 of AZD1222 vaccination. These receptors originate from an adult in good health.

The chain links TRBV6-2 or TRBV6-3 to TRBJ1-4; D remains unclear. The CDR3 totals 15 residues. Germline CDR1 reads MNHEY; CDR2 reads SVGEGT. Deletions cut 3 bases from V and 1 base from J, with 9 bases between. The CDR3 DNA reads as TGTGCCAGCAGTTATTTAGGTGGAACTAATGAAAAACTGTTTTTT. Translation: CASSYLGGTNEKLFF.

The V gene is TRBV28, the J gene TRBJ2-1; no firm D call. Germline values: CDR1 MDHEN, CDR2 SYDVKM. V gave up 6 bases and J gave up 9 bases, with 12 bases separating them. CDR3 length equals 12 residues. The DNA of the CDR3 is TGTGCCAGCAGCCAATTAAGGTTTGAGCAGTTCTTC. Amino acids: CASSQLRFEQFF.

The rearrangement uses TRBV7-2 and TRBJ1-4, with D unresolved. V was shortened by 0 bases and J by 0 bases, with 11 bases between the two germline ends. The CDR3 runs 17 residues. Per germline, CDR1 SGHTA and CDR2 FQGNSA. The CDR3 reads CASSLAGRSATNEKLFF. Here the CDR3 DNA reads TGTGCCAGCAGCTTAGCGGGTCGGTCAGCAACTAATGAAAAACTGTTTTTT. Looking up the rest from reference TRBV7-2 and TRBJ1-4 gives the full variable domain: GAGVSQSPSNKVTEKGKDVELRCDPISGHTALYWYRQSLGQGLEFLIYFQGNSAPDKSGLPSDRFSAERTGGSVSTLTIQRTQQEDSAVYLCASSLAGRSATNEKLFFGSGTQLSVL.

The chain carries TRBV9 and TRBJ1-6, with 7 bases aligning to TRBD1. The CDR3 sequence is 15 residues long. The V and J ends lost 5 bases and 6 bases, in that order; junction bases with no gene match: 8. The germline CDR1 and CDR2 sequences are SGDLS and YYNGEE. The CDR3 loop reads CASRNRQGGNSPLHF. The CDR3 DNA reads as TGTGCCAGCAGAAACCGACAGGGAGGTAATTCACCCCTCCACTTT.

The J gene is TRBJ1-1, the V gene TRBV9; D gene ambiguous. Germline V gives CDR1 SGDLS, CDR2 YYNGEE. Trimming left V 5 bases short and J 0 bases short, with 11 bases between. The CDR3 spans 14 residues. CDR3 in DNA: TGTGCCAGCAGTCCCAACGCGGTGAACACTGAAGCTTTCTTT. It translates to CASSPNAVNTEAFF.

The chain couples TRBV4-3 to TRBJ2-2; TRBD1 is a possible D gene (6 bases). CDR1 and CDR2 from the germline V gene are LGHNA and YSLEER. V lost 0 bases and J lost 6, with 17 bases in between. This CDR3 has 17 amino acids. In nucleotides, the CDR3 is TGCGCCAGCAGCCAAGATAGGCAGGGGTGGAGTGCCGGGGAGCTGTTTTTT. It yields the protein CASSQDRQGWSAGELFF.

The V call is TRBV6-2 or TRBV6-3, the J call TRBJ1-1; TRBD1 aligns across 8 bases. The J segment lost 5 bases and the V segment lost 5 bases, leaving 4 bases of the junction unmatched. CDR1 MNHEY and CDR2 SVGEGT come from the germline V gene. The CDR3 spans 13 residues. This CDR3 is CASSRTGFTEAFF. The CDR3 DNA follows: TGTGCCAGCAGTCGGACAGGGTTTACTGAAGCTTTCTTT.

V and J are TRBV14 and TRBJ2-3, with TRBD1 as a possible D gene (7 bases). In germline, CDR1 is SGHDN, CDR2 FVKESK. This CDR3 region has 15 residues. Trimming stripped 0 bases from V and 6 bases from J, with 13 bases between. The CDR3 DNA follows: TGTGCCAGCAGCCAAGATAGGAGGGGGCAGGATACGCAGTATTTT. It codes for CASSQDRRGQDTQYF.

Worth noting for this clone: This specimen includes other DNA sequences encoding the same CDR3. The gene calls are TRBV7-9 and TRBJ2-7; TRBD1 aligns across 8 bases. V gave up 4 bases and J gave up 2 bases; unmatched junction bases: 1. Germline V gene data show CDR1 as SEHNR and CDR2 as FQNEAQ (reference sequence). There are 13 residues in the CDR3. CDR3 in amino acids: CASSSQGAYEQYF. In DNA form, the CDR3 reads TGTGCCAGCAGCTCACAGGGGGCCTACGAGCAGTACTTC.

As DNA, the CDR3 is TGTGCCAGCAGTAGACTTTCCTACAATGAGCAGTTCTTC. Amino acids: CASSRLSYNEQFF. V gene TRBV27 combines with J gene TRBJ2-1; D is unresolved. V lost 5 bases and J 1 base, leaving 6 bases between the germline ends. The CDR3 loop spans 13 amino acids. Germline CDR1 reads MNHEY; CDR2 reads SMNVEV (reference sequence).

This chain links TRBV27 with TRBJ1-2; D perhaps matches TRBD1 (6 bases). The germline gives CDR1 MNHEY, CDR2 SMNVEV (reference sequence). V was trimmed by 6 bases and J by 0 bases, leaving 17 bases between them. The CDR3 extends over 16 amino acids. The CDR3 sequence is CASSRSGQPSNYGYTF. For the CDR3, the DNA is TGTGCCAGCAGCCGATCCGGACAGCCATCTAACTATGGCTACACCTTC.

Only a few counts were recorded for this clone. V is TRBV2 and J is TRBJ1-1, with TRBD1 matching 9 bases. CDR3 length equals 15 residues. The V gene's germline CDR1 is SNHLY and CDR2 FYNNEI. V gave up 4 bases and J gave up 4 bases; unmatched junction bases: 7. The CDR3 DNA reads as TGTGCCAGCAGTGCCGTATACAGGGGGCTCACTGAAGCTTTCTTT. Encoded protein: CASSAVYRGLTEAFF.